This T cell receptor (beta chain) was obtained from a study of cytomegalovirus exposure and HLA in healthy donors. The study ran its PCR with 60 Vbeta and 13 Jbeta primers. Profiling relied on immunoSEQ multiplex PCR, and the TCRdb table lists in-frame clones only, not all of them. The sample lists under 250,000 clones, roughly 80% occurring once. The V and J ends lost 1 base and 4 bases respectively, with 19 bases between them. This CDR3 comprises 17 residues. Germline lookup yields CDR1 MNHNS and CDR2 SASEGT. The chain uses TRBV6-1 and TRBJ1-2; possible D gene TRBD1, 6 bases. The TCR comes from a man aged 35 to 55 in good health and CMV-seropositive. Sequenced: PBMCs. CDR3: CASSEGGTGHRAYGYTF. The CDR3 region has the DNA TGTGCCAGCAGTGAAGGGGGTACAGGGCATCGGGCCTATGGCTACACCTTC.